The T cell receptor beta chain under discussion was sequenced for a study of blood T cells in healthy people across ages. As concerns this clonotype: Its target is unknown.

Regarding the study as a whole: Whereas aged donors had fewer naive CD4+ cells, long-lived donors had more of them and higher diversity. In the absence of known donor CMV status, changes in expanded clonotypes were possibly confounded.

A second PCR, run for roughly 6 to 11 cycles, used a sample-barcoded 5' primer plus a J-beta primer mix. TCRdb re-derived calls from the 5' RACE reads in MiXCR, one entry per CDR3 protein. Of about 1 million distinct CDR3 sequences in the sample, roughly 45% were seen once. What was sequenced was blood. This TCR was recovered from a woman between 55 and 75 years old in good health.

As DNA, the CDR3 is TGTGCCTGGAGTGGCCGGGACGGAATCTACGAGCAGTACTTC. Protein product: CAWSGRDGIYEQYF. The V gene is TRBV30, the J gene TRBJ2-7; D is tentatively TRBD1 or TRBD2 (5 bases each). The CDR3 contains 14 residues. The V and J ends lost 1 base and 3 bases respectively, with 13 bases between them. CDR1 is GTSNPN and CDR2 is SVGIG in the germline V gene (reference sequence).